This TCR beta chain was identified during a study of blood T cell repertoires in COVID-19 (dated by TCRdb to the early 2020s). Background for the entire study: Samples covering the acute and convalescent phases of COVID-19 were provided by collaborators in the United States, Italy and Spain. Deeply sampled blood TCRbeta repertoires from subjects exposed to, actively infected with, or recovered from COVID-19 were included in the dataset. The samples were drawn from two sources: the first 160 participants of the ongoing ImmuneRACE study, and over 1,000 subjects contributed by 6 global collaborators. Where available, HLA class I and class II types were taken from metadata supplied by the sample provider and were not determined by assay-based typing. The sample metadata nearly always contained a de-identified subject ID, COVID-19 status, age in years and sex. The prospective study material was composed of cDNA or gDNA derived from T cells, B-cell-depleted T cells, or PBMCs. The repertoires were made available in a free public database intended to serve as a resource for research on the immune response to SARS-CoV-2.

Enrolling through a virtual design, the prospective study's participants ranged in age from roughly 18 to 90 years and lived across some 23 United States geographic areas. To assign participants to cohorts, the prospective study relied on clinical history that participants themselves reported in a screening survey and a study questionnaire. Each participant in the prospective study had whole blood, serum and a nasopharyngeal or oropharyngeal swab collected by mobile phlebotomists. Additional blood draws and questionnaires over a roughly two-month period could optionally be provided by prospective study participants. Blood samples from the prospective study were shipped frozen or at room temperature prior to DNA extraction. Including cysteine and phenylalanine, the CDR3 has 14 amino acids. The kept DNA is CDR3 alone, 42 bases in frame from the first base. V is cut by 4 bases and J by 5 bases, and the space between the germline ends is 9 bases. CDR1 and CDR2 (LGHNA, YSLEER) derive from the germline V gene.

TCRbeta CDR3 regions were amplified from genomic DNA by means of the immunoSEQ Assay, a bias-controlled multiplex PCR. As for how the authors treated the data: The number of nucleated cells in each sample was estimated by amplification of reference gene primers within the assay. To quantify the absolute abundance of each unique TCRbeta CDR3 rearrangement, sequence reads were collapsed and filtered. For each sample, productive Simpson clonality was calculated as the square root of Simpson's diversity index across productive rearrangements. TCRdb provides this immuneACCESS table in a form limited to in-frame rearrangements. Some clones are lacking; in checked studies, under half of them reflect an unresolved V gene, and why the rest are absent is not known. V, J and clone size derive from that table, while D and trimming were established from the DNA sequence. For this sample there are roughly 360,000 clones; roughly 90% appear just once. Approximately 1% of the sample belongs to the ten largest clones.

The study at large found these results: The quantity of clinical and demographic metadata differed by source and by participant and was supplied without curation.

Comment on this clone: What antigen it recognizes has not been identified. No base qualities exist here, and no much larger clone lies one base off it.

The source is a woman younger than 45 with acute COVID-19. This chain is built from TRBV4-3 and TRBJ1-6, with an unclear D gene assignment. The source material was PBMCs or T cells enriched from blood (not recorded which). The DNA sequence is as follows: TGCGCCAGCAGCCTGCAACAAGATAATTCACCCCTCCACTTT. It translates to CASSLQQDNSPLHF.